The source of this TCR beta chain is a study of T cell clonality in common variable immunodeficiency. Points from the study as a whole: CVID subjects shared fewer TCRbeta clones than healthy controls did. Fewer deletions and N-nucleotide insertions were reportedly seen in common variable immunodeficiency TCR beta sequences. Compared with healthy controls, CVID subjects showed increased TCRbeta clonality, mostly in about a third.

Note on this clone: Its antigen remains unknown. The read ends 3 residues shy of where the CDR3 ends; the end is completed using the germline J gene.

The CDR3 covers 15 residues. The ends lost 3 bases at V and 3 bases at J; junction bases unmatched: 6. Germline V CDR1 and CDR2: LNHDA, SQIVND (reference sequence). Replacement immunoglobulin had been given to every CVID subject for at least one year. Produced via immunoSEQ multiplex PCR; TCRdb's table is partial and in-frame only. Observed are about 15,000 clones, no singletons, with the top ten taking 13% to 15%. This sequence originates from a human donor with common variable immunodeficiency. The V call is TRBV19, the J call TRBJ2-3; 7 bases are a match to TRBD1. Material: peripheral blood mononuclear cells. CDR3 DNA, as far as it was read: TGTGCCAGTAGTATTGGGACAGTCTCTACAGATACG. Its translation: CASSIGTVSTDT. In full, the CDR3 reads CASSIGTVSTDTQYF. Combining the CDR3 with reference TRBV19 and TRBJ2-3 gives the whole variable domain DGGITQSPKYLFRKEGQNVTLSCEQNLNHDAMYWYRQDPGQGLRLIYYSQIVNDFQKGDIAEGYSVSREKKESFPLTVTSAQKNPTAFYLCASSIGTVSTDTQYFGPGTRLTVL.